This entry lists 10 T cell receptor beta chains sequenced from one sample in a study of blood T cells in healthy people across ages. With a J-beta primer mix and a sample-barcoded 5' primer, a second PCR ran roughly 6 to 11 cycles. MiXCR was run by TCRdb on the 5' RACE reads, yielding one entry per CDR3 protein. The sample lists around 580,000 distinct CDR3 sequences, around 50% occurring once. Specimen: blood. These TCRs come from a man older than 75 in good health.

The chain employs TRBV4-3 and TRBJ2-7; D uncertain. Germline CDR1 and CDR2: LGHNA and YSLEER. Trimming removed 6 bases from V and 2 bases from J, with 17 bases in between. The length of the CDR3 is 15 residues. DNA for the CDR3: TGCGCCAGCAGTGCCGGGCTGATAAGGGCCTACGAGCAGTACTTC. It translates to CASSAGLIRAYEQYF.

This clonotype was picked up a small number of times. V usage is TRBV20-1 and J usage is TRBJ2-1, with a possible D match to TRBD2 (6 bases). Trimming left V 1 base short and J 2 bases short, with 6 bases between. The CDR3 extends over 13 amino acids. CDR1 is DFQATT, CDR2 SNEGSKA, per germline (reference sequence). This chain's CDR3 is CSARGGAYNEQFF. Here the CDR3 DNA reads TGCAGTGCTAGAGGGGGGGCCTACAATGAGCAGTTCTTC.

This clonotype was counted a few times. This chain links TRBV6-2 or TRBV6-3 with TRBJ2-5; possibly TRBD1 or TRBD2 for D (6 bases each). The J call is doubtful: the DNA matches TRBJ2-7 better. Germline lookup yields CDR1 MNHEY and CDR2 SVGEGT. The CDR3 is made up of 14 amino acids. In DNA form, the CDR3 reads TGTGCCAGCAGCCCCGCCGGGGGCAGCGACGAGCAGTACTTC. Translating gives CASSPAGGSDEQYF.

Many counts were recorded for this clonotype. The V call is TRBV10-3, the J call TRBJ2-7; no clear D. Trimming shortened V by 6 bases and J by 3 bases, and 9 bases separated the two germline ends. Germline loops: CDR1 ENHRY, CDR2 SYGVKD. The CDR3 consists of 12 residues. This chain's CDR3 is CAIRSSRYEQYF. The CDR3 DNA sequence: TGTGCCATCAGGTCCAGTCGCTACGAGCAGTACTTC.

The rearrangement uses TRBV7-2 and TRBJ1-5; D not certain. With 7 bases removed from V and 2 bases from J, the gap between germline ends came to 12 bases. The CDR3 length is 14 residues. Germline V gene data show CDR1 as SGHTA and CDR2 as FQGNSA. The CDR3 reads CASTRARGNQPQHF. The CDR3 DNA reads as TGTGCCAGCACCCGAGCACGTGGCAATCAGCCCCAGCATTTT.

This clonotype was picked up a small number of times. The chain carries TRBV5-1 and TRBJ2-6; 12 nucleotides match TRBD1. Germline assignment: CDR1 SGHRS and CDR2 YFSETQ. J lost 3 bases, V lost 0 bases, and 4 bases had no gene match. This CDR3 contains 18 residues. As DNA, the CDR3 is TGCGCCAGCAGCTTGGGGGGACAGGGGGCTTTTGGGGCCAACGTCCTGACTTTC. Translating gives CASSLGGQGAFGANVLTF.

This chain joins TRBV20-1 and TRBJ2-5; D perhaps matches TRBD1 (5 bases). The CDR3 spans 15 residues. CDR1 is DFQATT, CDR2 SNEGSKA, per germline (reference sequence). V was shortened by 0 bases and J by 0 bases, with 11 bases between the two germline ends. CDR3 DNA sequence: TGCAGTGCTAGAGATCTGGGGCGGTACCAAGAGACCCAGTACTTC. Amino acid sequence: CSARDLGRYQETQYF.

The chain combines TRBV5-4 with TRBJ2-1; 8 nucleotides agree with TRBD2. The CDR3 is 17 amino acids. Germline loops: CDR1 SGHNT, CDR2 YYREEE (reference sequence). Trimming at V came to 5 bases and at J to 4 bases, leaving 14 bases not matched to a gene. Here the CDR3 reads CASSPASRSGVYNEQFF. The CDR3 DNA reads as TGTGCCAGCAGTCCGGCCTCGCGTAGCGGGGTTTACAATGAGCAGTTCTTC.

This clonotype was recorded many times. The chain couples TRBV6-6 to TRBJ2-3; no clear D. Germline values: CDR1 MNHNY, CDR2 SVGAGI (reference sequence). The V gene lost 2 bases and the J gene lost 6 bases, with 3 bases spanning the gap. The CDR3 consists of 11 residues. CDR3 sequence (DNA): TGTGCCAGCAGTTACGGTGATACGCAGTATTTT. This codes for CASSYGDTQYF.

The genes are TRBV7-2 and TRBJ2-7; either TRBD1 or TRBD2 may fit D (5 bases each). There are 15 residues in the CDR3. Germline V gives CDR1 SGHTA, CDR2 FQGNSA. V dropped 3 bases and J dropped 5 bases, with 17 bases sitting between them. CDR3 in DNA: TGTGCCAGCAGCTTGGGACCGGGACGAGAGCACGAGCAGTACTTC. This codes for CASSLGPGREHEQYF.